This TCR beta chain stems from a study of cytomegalovirus exposure and HLA in healthy donors. Germline CDR1 reads MNHEY; CDR2 reads SVGAGI. With 5 bases clipped from V and 3 bases from J, the junction kept 3 bases outside the gene matches. The CDR3 is 15 residues long. Data came from immunoSEQ multiplex PCR; TCRdb stores just in-frame clones and leaves some out. The profile shows 150,000 to 200,000 clones, approximately 80% of them singletons. The sequencing sample was made of PBMCs. The V gene is TRBV6-5, the J gene TRBJ2-2; 10 nucleotides match TRBD1. This sequence was found in a man aged 18 to 35 in good health and CMV-seropositive. CDR3 sequence (DNA): TGTGCCAGCAGTCCCGGGACAGGGGACACCGGGGAGCTGTTTTTT. Translating it yields CASSPGTGDTGELFF.